The sequence of this T cell receptor (beta chain) was determined in a study of siplizumab effects on memory and regulatory T cells. Assay: immunoSEQ multiplex PCR; the TCRdb copy retains only in-frame clones and omits some. The sample holds 70,000 to 100,000 clones, approximately 93% seen once. The J segment lost 5 bases and the V segment lost 8 bases, leaving 7 bases of the junction unmatched. Germline CDR1 is MNHNS and CDR2 is SASEGT. CDR3 length: 13 residues. Sequencing was carried out using CD8+ T cells sorted from blood. The genes are TRBV6-1 and TRBJ1-1, with 8 nucleotides matching TRBD1. The origin of this receptor is a human donor in good health. The CDR3 protein is CASGRGPGTEAFF. The CDR3 DNA follows: TGTGCCAGCGGCAGGGGGCCGGGGACTGAAGCTTTCTTT.